Here is one T cell receptor (beta chain) with its context. This CDR3 is built from 15 residues. Germline CDR1 reads ENHRY; CDR2 reads SYGVKD. Trimming removed 5 bases from V and 1 base from J, with 12 bases in between. TCR libraries were built in bulk with a published protocol and specific TCR primers. TCRdb reprocessed the PCR reads with MiXCR, giving one entry per CDR3 protein. The data hold around 460,000 distinct CDR3 sequences, with around a fifth observed a single time. The data belong to a study of molecular identifiers for immune sequencing clone quantification. Naive CD8 T cells were sorted as CD8+CD4-CCR7+CD45RA+.

The sequence was collected from a human donor in good health. Some libraries in this study had Jurkat cell RNA spiked in. Sequenced sample: naive CD8+ T cells from blood, with Jurkat cell RNA spiked in. Subset here: FACS-sorted CD8+CD4-CCR7+CD45RA+ naive T cells. The J gene is TRBJ1-5, the V gene TRBV10-3; a possible D gene is TRBD1 (6 bases). CDR3 DNA sequence: TGTGCCATCAGTAGGGGGTTTGAGAGCAATCAGCCCCAGCATTTT. Residues: CAISRGFESNQPQHF.